This T cell receptor (beta chain) was documented in a study of T-cell memory formation after mild COVID-19. Points from the study as a whole: In second-wave clones peaking day 37, SARS-CoV-2 specificity remained unconfirmed.

This clonotype showed up just a few times. Its specificity is not known. This CDR3 has 15 amino acids. The V end was cut by 5 bases, the J end by 6 bases, with 17 bases between. Germline-derived CDR1 and CDR2 are SGHTA and FQGTGA. TCR alpha and TCR beta cDNA libraries with sample barcodes and UMIs came from 5'RACE using constant-segment primers. TCRdb analysed the 5' RACE reads with MiXCR anew, one entry per CDR3 protein. The sample comprises 85,000 to 130,000 distinct CDR3 sequences, approximately 15% of which are singletons, and 25% to 30% rests with the top ten. The specimen was PBMCs or a T cell subset sorted from them (not recorded which). V usage is TRBV7-3 and J usage is TRBJ2-1, with D tentatively TRBD1 or TRBD2 (5 bases each). The sequence derives from an adult woman who had mild COVID-19 (a few samples of this study predate the infection). Cell type and time point are not known. The chain's CDR3 is CASSPGFGAPNEQFF. As DNA, the CDR3 is TGTGCCAGCAGCCCGGGCTTCGGGGCCCCCAATGAGCAGTTCTTC. Together with reference TRBV7-3 and TRBJ2-1, the CDR3 gives the full variable domain: GAGVSQTPSNKVTEKGKYVELRCDPISGHTALYWYRQSLGQGPEFLIYFQGTGAADDSGLPNDRFFAVRPEGSVSTLKIQRTERGDSAVYLCASSPGFGAPNEQFFGPGTRLTVL.